The 6 T cell receptor beta chains listed next were all sequenced from one sample in a study of blood T cell repertoires in COVID-19. Profiling relied on immunoSEQ multiplex PCR, and the TCRdb table lists in-frame clones only, not all of them. Of 150,000 to 170,000 clones in the sample, about 80% are singletons; the top ten hold around 32%. Sequencing used peripheral blood. Every receptor here comes from a woman aged 60 to 75 with acute or convalescent COVID-19.

V and J are TRBV7-2 and TRBJ2-2, with D unclear. The CDR3 is made up of 13 amino acids. Germline V gene data show CDR1 as SGHTA and CDR2 as FQGNSA. The V and J ends lost 5 bases and 5 bases respectively, with 9 bases between them. DNA for the CDR3: TGTGCCAGCAGCCGCCGGAGTACCGGGGAGCTGTTTTTT. Protein: CASSRRSTGELFF.

The J gene is TRBJ1-2, the V gene TRBV5-6; 7 bases align to TRBD1. The germline CDR1 and CDR2 sequences are SGHDT and YYEEEE. J was trimmed by 5 bases and V by 4 bases; bases with no gene match: 8. The CDR3 sequence is 14 residues long. The CDR3 DNA follows: TGTGCCAGCAGCCGGAGACAGGGCGGTTATGGCTACACCTTC. As protein: CASSRRQGGYGYTF.

The CDR3, as DNA: TGTGCCAGCAGCTCCGCCTCAGGGAAAAGAGCCTACGAGCAGTACTTC. It yields the protein CASSSASGKRAYEQYF. V and J are TRBV13 and TRBJ2-7; D perhaps matches TRBD1 (5 bases). This CDR3 is built from 16 residues. V was trimmed by 4 bases and J by 2 bases, leaving 18 bases between them. The germline CDR1 and CDR2 sequences are PRHDT and FYEKMQ (reference sequence).

The rearrangement links TRBV6-5 to TRBJ1-3; possible D gene TRBD1, 5 bases. Germline CDR1 MNHEY, CDR2 SVGAGI. CDR3 size: 15 residues. With 6 bases removed from V and 2 bases from J, the gap between germline ends came to 14 bases. The CDR3 DNA is TGTGCCAGCAGCAAAGGGGTGGAAGCTGGAAACACCATATATTTT. Protein product: CASSKGVEAGNTIYF.

The table lists this clone with a count of one. Additional DNA sequences in this sample encode the identical CDR3. The chain has TRBV5-1 and TRBJ1-1, with 7 nucleotides matching TRBD1. Germline lookup yields CDR1 SGHRS and CDR2 YFSETQ. After removal of 0 bases from V and 0 bases from J, the junction contained 2 bases not matched to a gene. The CDR3 is 15 amino acids. The CDR3 region has the DNA TGCGCCAGCAGCTTGGGGGGACAGATGAACACTGAAGCTTTCTTT. It translates to CASSLGGQMNTEAFF.

CDR3 DNA sequence: TGTGCCAGCAGTGTTTCTCGGGACAGCCAAACCACAGATACGCAGTATTTT. Its protein product is CASSVSRDSQTTDTQYF. The genes are TRBV25-1 and TRBJ2-3; 7 bases map to TRBD1. This CDR3 is built from 17 residues. The germline gives CDR1 MGHDK, CDR2 SYGVNS. V lost 4 bases and J lost 2; bases outside the gene matches: 12.